Sequencing of this T cell receptor beta chain was carried out in a study of radiotherapy plus CTLA-4 blockade in lung cancer. As for the study in general: Around 19% of enrolled patients responded objectively, and 25% to 40% had disease control.

Sequencing used immunoSEQ multiplex PCR; TCRdb keeps in-frame clones, though not all of them. Of tens of thousands of clones detected, around 90% appear once; the ten largest clones hold over 0.75%. V lost 4 bases to trimming and J lost 0 bases, with 11 bases between them. Germline V gene sequence: CDR1 SGHRS, CDR2 YFSETQ. The CDR3 totals 15 residues. This chain links TRBV5-1 with TRBJ2-1, with D possibly being TRBD2 (6 bases). The receptor comes from a human donor with non-small cell lung cancer who had stable disease on radiotherapy plus ipilimumab. The sample consisted of peripheral blood, taken from a patient treated with radiotherapy plus ipilimumab. The CDR3 sequence: CASSKRASSYNEQFF. The DNA for the CDR3 is TGCGCCAGCAGCAAGCGGGCGAGCTCCTACAATGAGCAGTTCTTC. Full variable domain (outside the CDR3, taken from reference TRBV5-1 and TRBJ2-1): KAGVTQTPRYLIKTRGQQVTLSCSPISGHRSVSWYQQTPGQGLQFLFEYFSETQRNKGNFPGRFSGRQFSNSRSEMNVSTLELGDSALYLCASSKRASSYNEQFFGPGTRLTVL.